This entry concerns a single T cell receptor beta chain. Its antigen remains unknown. The collection from each donor was one heparinised blood draw averaging about 116 mL. The sample is drawn from a study of beta chain features in type 1 diabetes. What was sequenced were expressed TCRB transcripts, since all of the isolated RNA had been reverse transcribed. Data came from immunoSEQ multiplex PCR; TCRdb stores just in-frame clones and leaves some out. The sample includes 350,000 to 450,000 clones, approximately 13% of them seen just once. The length of the CDR3 is 13 residues. Germline CDR1 SGHNT, CDR2 YYREEE (reference sequence). Between the trimmed V and J ends, which lost 4 bases and 10 bases, there was a span of 15 bases. Study results and limitations: Sampled from patients, naive, central memory and Treg TCRB repertoires appeared more similar than those sampled from healthy donors.

The chain couples TRBV5-4 to TRBJ2-1; tentatively, D is TRBD2 (5 bases). Sequenced input: naive CD4+ T cells from blood. The TCR comes from a man aged 25 to 40 in good health. The CDR3 is CASSILLVSEQFF. DNA of the CDR3: TGTGCCAGCAGCATTTTACTAGTCTCCGAGCAGTTCTTC.